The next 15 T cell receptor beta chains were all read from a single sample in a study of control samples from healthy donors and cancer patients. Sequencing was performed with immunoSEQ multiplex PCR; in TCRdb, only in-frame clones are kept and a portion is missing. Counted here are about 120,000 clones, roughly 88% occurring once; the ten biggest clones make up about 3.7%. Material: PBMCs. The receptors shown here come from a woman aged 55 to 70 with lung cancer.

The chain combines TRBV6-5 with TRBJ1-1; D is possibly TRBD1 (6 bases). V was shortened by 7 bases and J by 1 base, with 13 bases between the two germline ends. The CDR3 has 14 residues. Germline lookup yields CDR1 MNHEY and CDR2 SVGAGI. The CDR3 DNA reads TGTGCCAGCACCCCTCAGGGGAAGAACACTGAAGCTTTCTTT. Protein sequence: CASTPQGKNTEAFF.

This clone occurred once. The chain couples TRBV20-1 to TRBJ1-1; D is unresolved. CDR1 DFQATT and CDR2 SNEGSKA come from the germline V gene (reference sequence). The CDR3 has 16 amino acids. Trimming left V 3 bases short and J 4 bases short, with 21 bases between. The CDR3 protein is CSASGPMGADSTEAFF. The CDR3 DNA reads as TGCAGTGCTAGTGGGCCCATGGGAGCAGATAGCACTGAAGCTTTCTTT.

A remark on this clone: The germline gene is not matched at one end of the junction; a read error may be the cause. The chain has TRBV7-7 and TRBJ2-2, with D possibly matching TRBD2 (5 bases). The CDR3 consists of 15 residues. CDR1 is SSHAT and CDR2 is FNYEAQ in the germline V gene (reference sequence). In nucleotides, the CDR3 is TGTGCTAGCAGCAAAAGCGGTCCGAACACCGGGGAGCTGTTTTTT. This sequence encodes CASSKSGPNTGELFF.

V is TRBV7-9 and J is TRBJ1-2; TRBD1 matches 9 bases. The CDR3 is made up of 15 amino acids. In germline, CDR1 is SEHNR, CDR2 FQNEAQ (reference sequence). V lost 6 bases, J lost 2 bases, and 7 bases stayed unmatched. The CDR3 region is CASSYGTGNNYGYTF. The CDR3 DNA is TGTGCCAGCAGTTACGGGACAGGGAACAACTATGGCTACACCTTC. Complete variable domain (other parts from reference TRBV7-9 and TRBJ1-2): DTGVSQNPRHKITKRGQNVTFRCDPISEHNRLYWYRQTLGQGPEFLTYFQNEAQLEKSRLLSDRFSAERPKGSFSTLEIQRTEQGDSAMYLCASSYGTGNNYGYTFGSGTRLTVV.

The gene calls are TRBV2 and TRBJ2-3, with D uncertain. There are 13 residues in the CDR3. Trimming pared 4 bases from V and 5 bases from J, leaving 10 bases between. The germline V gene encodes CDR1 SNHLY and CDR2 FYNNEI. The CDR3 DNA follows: TGTGCCAGCAGTGGAGGCCCCGGAGATACGCAGTATTTT. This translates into CASSGGPGDTQYF.

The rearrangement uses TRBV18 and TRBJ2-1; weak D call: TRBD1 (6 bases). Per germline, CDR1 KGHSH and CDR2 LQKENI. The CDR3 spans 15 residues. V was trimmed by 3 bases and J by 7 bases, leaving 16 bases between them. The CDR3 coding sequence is TGTGCCAGCTCACCCCAGGGTACCCAGGGGAATGAGCAGTTCTTC. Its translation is CASSPQGTQGNEQFF.

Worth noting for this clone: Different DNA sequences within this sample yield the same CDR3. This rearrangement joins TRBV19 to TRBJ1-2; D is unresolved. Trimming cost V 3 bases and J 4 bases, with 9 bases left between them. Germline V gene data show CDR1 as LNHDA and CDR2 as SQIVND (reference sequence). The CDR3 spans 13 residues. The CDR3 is CASSIGSFYGYTF. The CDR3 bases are TGTGCCAGTAGTATCGGGTCCTTCTATGGCTACACCTTC.

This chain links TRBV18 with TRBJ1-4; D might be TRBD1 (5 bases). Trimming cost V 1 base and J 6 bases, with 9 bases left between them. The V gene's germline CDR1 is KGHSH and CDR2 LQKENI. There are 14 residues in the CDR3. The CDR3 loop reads CASSPRGEDEKLFF. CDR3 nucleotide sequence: TGTGCCAGCTCACCACGGGGCGAGGATGAAAAACTGTTTTTT.

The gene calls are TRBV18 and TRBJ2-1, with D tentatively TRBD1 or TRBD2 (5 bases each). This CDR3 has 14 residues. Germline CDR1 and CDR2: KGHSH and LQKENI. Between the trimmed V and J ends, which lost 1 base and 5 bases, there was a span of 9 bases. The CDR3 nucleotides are TGTGCCAGCTCACCACAGGGACGGGACAATGAGCAGTTCTTC. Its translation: CASSPQGRDNEQFF.

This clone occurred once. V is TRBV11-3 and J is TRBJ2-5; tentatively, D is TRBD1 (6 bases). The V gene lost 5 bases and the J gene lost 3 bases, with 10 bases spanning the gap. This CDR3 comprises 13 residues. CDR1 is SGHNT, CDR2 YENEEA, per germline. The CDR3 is CASSDRQEETQYF. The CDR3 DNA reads TGTGCCAGCAGCGACCGACAGGAAGAGACCCAGTACTTC.

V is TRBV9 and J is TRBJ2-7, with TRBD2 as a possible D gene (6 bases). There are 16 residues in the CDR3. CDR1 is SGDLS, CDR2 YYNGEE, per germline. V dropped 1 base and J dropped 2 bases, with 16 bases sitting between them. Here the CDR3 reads CASSVRDSPSPYEQYF. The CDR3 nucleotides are TGTGCCAGCAGCGTAAGGGACTCGCCATCCCCCTACGAGCAGTACTTC. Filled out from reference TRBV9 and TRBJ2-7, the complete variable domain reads DSGVTQTPKHLITATGQRVTLRCSPRSGDLSVYWYQQSLDQGLQFLIQYYNGEERAKGNILERFSAQQFPDLHSELNLSSLELGDSALYFCASSVRDSPSPYEQYFGPGTRLTVT.

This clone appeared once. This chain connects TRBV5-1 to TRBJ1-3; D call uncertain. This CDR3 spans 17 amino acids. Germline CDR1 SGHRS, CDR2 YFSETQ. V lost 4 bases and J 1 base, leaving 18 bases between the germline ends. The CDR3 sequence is CASSLGMAGHSGNTIYF. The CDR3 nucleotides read TGCGCCAGCAGCCTGGGTATGGCAGGCCATTCTGGAAACACCATATATTTT.

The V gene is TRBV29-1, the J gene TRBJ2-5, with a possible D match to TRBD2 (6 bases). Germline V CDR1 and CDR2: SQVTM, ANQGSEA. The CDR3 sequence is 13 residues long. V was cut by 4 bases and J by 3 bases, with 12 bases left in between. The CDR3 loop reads CSVVLSGEETQYF. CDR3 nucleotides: TGCAGCGTTGTGCTTTCGGGGGAAGAGACCCAGTACTTC.

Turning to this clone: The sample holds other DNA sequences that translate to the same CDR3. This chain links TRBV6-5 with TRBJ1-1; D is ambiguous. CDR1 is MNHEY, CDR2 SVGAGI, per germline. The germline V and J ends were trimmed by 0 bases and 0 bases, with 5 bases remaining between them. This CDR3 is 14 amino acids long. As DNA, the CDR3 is TGTGCCAGCAGTTACTCCCCAGTGAACACTGAAGCTTTCTTT. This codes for CASSYSPVNTEAFF.

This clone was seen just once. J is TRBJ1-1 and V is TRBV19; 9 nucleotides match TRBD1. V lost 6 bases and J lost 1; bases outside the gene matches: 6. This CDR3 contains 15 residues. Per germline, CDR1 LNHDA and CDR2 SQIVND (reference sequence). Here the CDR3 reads CASSDPGQGNTEAFF. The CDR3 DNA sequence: TGTGCCAGTAGCGATCCGGGACAGGGGAACACTGAAGCTTTCTTT.